The clone carrying this TCR beta chain was seen more than once but under ten times. CDR1 MNHGY and CDR2 SAAAGT come from the germline V gene. Trimming left V 7 bases short and J 0 bases short, with 19 bases between. The CDR3 has 17 amino acids. This sample's treatment: preoperative locoregional IRX-2 cytokine immunotherapy. The data belong to a study of preoperative IRX-2 immunotherapy in early breast cancer. Method: immunoSEQ multiplex PCR; TCRdb's copy keeps in-frame clones and lacks some. The table lists tens of thousands of clones, 75% of them singletons. The clonotype comes from a human donor with breast cancer. The chain couples TRBV6-8 to TRBJ1-3, with D possibly TRBD1 on 5 matching bases. The sample consisted of lymph node tissue, taken after IRX-2 immunotherapy. CDR3 DNA: TGTGCCAGCACCACTTCGTGGGGACTCAACTCTGGAAACACCATATATTTT. It is translated as CASTTSWGLNSGNTIYF.